The 9 T cell receptor beta chains below were found in one sample sequenced in a study of blood T cell repertoires in COVID-19. This table comes from immunoSEQ multiplex PCR, and its TCRdb copy is limited to in-frame clones, with some not included. The sample lists just over 150,000 clones; roughly four fifths were seen once. The sequencing input was peripheral blood. All receptors derive from an elderly woman with acute or convalescent COVID-19.

The chain links TRBV9 to TRBJ2-7, with 12 bases lining up with TRBD1. V lost 0 bases, J lost 4 bases, and 5 bases stayed unmatched. Germline lookup yields CDR1 SGDLS and CDR2 YYNGEE. The CDR3 runs to 16 residues. The CDR3 loop is CASSVAPGQGAYEQYF. CDR3 nucleotide sequence: TGTGCCAGCAGCGTAGCCCCGGGACAGGGGGCTTACGAGCAGTACTTC.

This chain links TRBV7-9 with TRBJ1-2, with D possibly being TRBD1 (5 bases). CDR3 length equals 14 residues. Germline CDR1 SEHNR, CDR2 FQNEAQ (reference sequence). V dropped 1 base and J dropped 4 bases, with 10 bases sitting between them. The CDR3 sequence is CASSLDGGGYGYTF. In DNA, the CDR3 is TGTGCCAGCAGCTTAGATGGGGGAGGCTATGGCTACACCTTC.

The V gene is TRBV7-9, the J gene TRBJ2-1; D is unresolved. V lost 4 bases and J lost 11, with 15 bases in between. CDR1 and CDR2 from the germline V gene are SEHNR and FQNEAQ (reference sequence). CDR3 length: 13 amino acids. In DNA, the CDR3 is TGTGCCAGCAGCTACTCTCAGATGGAGCAGCAGTTCTTC. Protein: CASSYSQMEQQFF.

This clone appeared a few times. V and J are TRBV27 and TRBJ2-5; 9 positions agree with TRBD1. The V gene's germline CDR1 is MNHEY and CDR2 SMNVEV (reference sequence). The CDR3 is made up of 15 amino acids. V trimming: 6 bases; J trimming: 2 bases; junction bases outside the gene matches: 7. CDR3 protein: CASRRHRGPQETQYF. Here the CDR3 DNA reads TGTGCCAGCAGGCGACACAGGGGGCCTCAAGAGACCCAGTACTTC.

The gene calls are TRBV6-2 or TRBV6-3 and TRBJ1-6, with TRBD1 identical over 10 bases. V dropped 5 bases and J dropped 10; count of bases not matched to a gene: 2. Germline V CDR1 and CDR2: MNHEY, SVGEGT. The CDR3 has 13 residues. The CDR3 loop reads CASSGQGGSPLHF. The CDR3, as DNA: TGTGCCAGCAGTGGACAGGGGGGGTCACCCCTCCACTTT.

The CDR3: CATSDLPSSGRENEQFF. The CDR3 DNA reads as TGTGCCACCAGTGATTTACCCTCCAGCGGGAGGGAGAATGAGCAGTTCTTC. The chain has TRBV24-1 and TRBJ2-1, with TRBD2 matching 10 bases. CDR3 length: 17 residues. Trimming cost V 1 base and J 7 bases; bases outside gene matches: 9. Germline lookup yields CDR1 KGHDR and CDR2 SFDVKD.

V is TRBV6-2 or TRBV6-3 and J is TRBJ2-1, with 7 positions matching TRBD2. Germline CDR1 MNHEY, CDR2 SVGEGT. The junction had 4 bases not matched to a gene; V was cut back by 5 bases and J by 0 bases. The CDR3 has 15 residues. CDR3 nucleotide sequence: TGTGCCAGCAGTCTAGCGGACCTCTCCTACAATGAGCAGTTCTTC. It codes for CASSLADLSYNEQFF.

The chain carries TRBV2 and TRBJ2-5, with 12 bases fitting TRBD2. The CDR3 is made up of 15 amino acids. Germline V gene lookup returns CDR1 SNHLY and CDR2 FYNNEI. Germline trimming cut 5 bases from V and 3 bases from J; bases unmatched to any gene: 4. The CDR3 loop reads CASSRRLAGEETQYF. Here the CDR3 DNA reads TGTGCCAGCAGTCGCCGACTAGCGGGAGAAGAGACCCAGTACTTC. Supplemented by reference TRBV2 and TRBJ2-5, the full variable domain reads EPEVTQTPSHQVTQMGQEVILRCVPISNHLYFYWYRQILGQKVEFLVSFYNNEISEKSEIFDDQFSVERPDGSNFTLKIRSTKLEDSAMYFCASSRRLAGEETQYFGPGTRLLVL.

The rearrangement links TRBV29-1 to TRBJ2-5; a weak D match, TRBD2 (7 bases). The CDR3 runs to 13 residues. From germline, CDR1 is SQVTM and CDR2 ANQGSEA. V was cut by 7 bases and J by 4 bases, with 16 bases left in between. The DNA of the CDR3 is TGCAGCGCCCATCGGGGGGCAGGAGAGACCCAGTACTTC. This translates into CSAHRGAGETQYF.